Listed below are T cell receptor beta chains from one sample, sequenced in a study of blood T cell repertoires in COVID-19. TCRdb's copy holds only in-frame clones and misses some; the assay was immunoSEQ multiplex PCR. The sample has 45,000 to 50,000 clones, approximately 80% seen once. Sample: peripheral blood. The receptors derive from a human donor with active or convalescent COVID-19. The donor label of this sample is uncertain. Both conserved end residues are part of each CDR3. The D gene is left open where the match is weak. For some rows the clone size is stated as once, few or many, or as a class when expanded; others skip it.

len,abundance,v_gene,j_gene,d_gene,CDR3nt,CDR3aa
15,-,TRBV7-2,TRBJ2-7,TRBD2,TGTGCCAGCAGCTTAGACGGACTAGGAGGCTACGAGCAGTACTTC,CASSLDGLGGYEQYF
14,-,TRBV30,TRBJ1-2,TRBD1,TGTGCCTGGACCCCACGGGACAGGGGGCGAAAGGGAGGTTTC,CAWTPRDRGRKGGF
13,-,TRBV12-3/TRBV12-4,TRBJ2-5,-,TGTGCCAGCAGTCCCACAGGGCAAGAGACCCAGTACTTC,CASSPTGQETQYF
14,-,TRBV9,TRBJ2-2,-,TGTGCCAGCAGCGTAGCTCTCAGCACCGGGGAGCTGTTTTTT,CASSVALSTGELFF
17,once,TRBV9,TRBJ2-1,-,TGTGCCAGCAGCGTGGCTAGCTCTTGGAGCTCCTACAATGAGCAGTTCTTC,CASSVASSWSSYNEQFF
16,-,TRBV7-6,TRBJ2-7,TRBD1,TGTGCCAGCAGCTTAGAAGGGACAGCCTTTACCTACGAGCAGTACTTC,CASSLEGTAFTYEQYF
17,-,TRBV1,TRBJ2-7,-,TGCACCAGCACCAGCGGACTAGCGGGAGAGGGATTCTACGAGCAGTACTTC,CTSTSGLAGEGFYEQYF
16,-,TRBV3-1/TRBV3-2,TRBJ2-1,-,TGTGCCAGCAGCCAAGGTCTCTCGCCAGTAAACAATGAGCAGTTCTTC,CASSQGLSPVNNEQFF
15,-,TRBV3-1/TRBV3-2,TRBJ2-1,-,TGTGCCAGCAGCCCCTTTGCTACTTCCTACAATGAGCAGTTCTTC,CASSPFATSYNEQFF
15,-,TRBV5-1,TRBJ1-6,-,TGCGCCAGCAGCTTGGGACAGTCCTATAATTCACCCCTCCACTTT,CASSLGQSYNSPLHF
16,-,TRBV6-2/TRBV6-3,TRBJ2-1,TRBD1,TGTGCCAGCAGTGCCGGGACAGGGAACTCCTACAATGAGCAGTTCTTC,CASSAGTGNSYNEQFF
16,few,TRBV3-1/TRBV3-2,TRBJ1-1,TRBD1,TGTGCCAGCAGGAAGGGAGCGGGACAGGGTAATCCTGAAGCTTTCTTT,CASRKGAGQGNPEAFF
14,-,TRBV7-2,TRBJ2-5,-,TGTGCCAGCAGCCTATCTGCGTTCCAAGAGACCCAGTACTTC,CASSLSAFQETQYF
12,-,TRBV6-5,TRBJ2-5,-,TGTGCCACCGAGGGGGTTGGGGAGACCCAGTACTTC,CATEGVGETQYF
14,-,TRBV5-1,TRBJ2-5,-,TGCGCCAGCAGCGGGGACTCATGGGGGGAGACCCAGTACTTC,CASSGDSWGETQYF
15,-,TRBV6-2/TRBV6-3,TRBJ2-7,TRBD1,TGTGCCAGCAGTTACCTCGGGACAGGGGGCGCCGAGCAGTACTTC,CASSYLGTGGAEQYF
15,-,TRBV5-1,TRBJ1-1,-,TGCGCCAGCAGCGGAGCTACAAACCCTAACACTGAAGCTTTCTTT,CASSGATNPNTEAFF
14,once,TRBV5-4,TRBJ1-1,-,TGTGCCAGCAGCTTTGGCAGGGGTGGGACTGAAGCTTTCTTT,CASSFGRGGTEAFF
13,-,TRBV5-1,TRBJ1-2,-,TGCGCCAGCAGCTTGGTTGGGGGAGGTGGCTACACCTTC,CASSLVGGGGYTF
13,-,TRBV7-2,TRBJ1-5,-,TGTGCCAGCAGCCCAGGGGTGGGACAGCCCCAGCATTTT,CASSPGVGQPQHF
17,-,TRBV27,TRBJ1-2,TRBD1,TGTGCCAGCAGTTTTTCGGCCGTCGGACAGGGGGCATTGGGCTACACCTTC,CASSFSAVGQGALGYTF
16,-,TRBV7-6,TRBJ2-5,TRBD2,TGTGCCAGCAGCTACCGACCGGGAGGGCCGGGGGAGACCCAGTACTTC,CASSYRPGGPGETQYF
18,-,TRBV27,TRBJ1-1,TRBD1,TGTGCCAGCAGTTTCAAGGGGGCCTTGGGGAACATGAACACTGAAGCTTTCTTT,CASSFKGALGNMNTEAFF
14,-,TRBV5-1,TRBJ2-3,TRBD2,TGCGCCAGCAGCGCTAGCGGGAGGGAAGATACGCAGTATTTT,CASSASGREDTQYF
13,-,TRBV2,TRBJ2-2,-,TGTGCCAGCCATTATCGGGTCACCGGGGAGCTGTTTTTT,CASHYRVTGELFF
16,-,TRBV9,TRBJ2-3,TRBD1,TGTGCCAGCAGCGAAAGGGGGCGGATTAGCACAGATACGCAGTATTTT,CASSERGRISTDTQYF
15,-,TRBV5-4,TRBJ1-2,TRBD1,TGTGCCAGCACACCGCGAGGACAGGCATCCTTTGGGTACACCTTC,CASTPRGQASFGYTF
15,-,TRBV7-2,TRBJ2-7,TRBD2,TGTGCCAGCAGCACTAGCGGGAGGGAACTATACGAGCAGTACTTC,CASSTSGRELYEQYF
14,few,TRBV2,TRBJ1-2,TRBD1,TGTGCCAGCAGAGCACAGGGGATGAGCGTCGGCTACACCTTC,CASRAQGMSVGYTF
16,-,TRBV6-5,TRBJ2-5,TRBD1,TGTGCCAGCAGTTACTCGTTCACAGGGGGCCAAGAGACCCAGTACTTC,CASSYSFTGGQETQYF
14,-,TRBV3-1/TRBV3-2,TRBJ2-7,TRBD1,TGTGCCAGCAGCCAAGATCGGACAGGGTACGAGCAGTACTTC,CASSQDRTGYEQYF